Each of the 11 T cell receptor beta chains below was sequenced from the same sample in a study of cytomegalovirus exposure and HLA in healthy donors (dated by TCRdb to about 2017). Preparation of the library involved the immunoSEQ multiplex PCR assay. For the multiplex PCR, a mixture combining 60 forward primers for TCR Vbeta segments and 13 reverse primers for TCR Jbeta segments was used. Held by TCRdb, this immuneACCESS table contains in-frame sequences only and omits some clones. Under half of the omission traces to an unresolved V gene where checked; the cause of the rest is unknown. This sample gives 45,000 to 65,000 clones in total; around four fifths of them show up just once. 1.6% of the sample belongs to the ten largest clones. The specimen was PBMCs. The receptors here all came from a man aged 30-40 years in good health and CMV-seronegative.

This sequence joins TRBV7-8 and TRBJ1-2; D gene unclear. This CDR3 spans 13 amino acids. From germline, CDR1 is SGHVS and CDR2 FQNEAQ. V lost 3 bases and J 7 bases, leaving 12 bases between the germline ends. In DNA, the CDR3 is TGTGCCAGCAGCTTCCTTGCAGGCTTTGGCTACACCTTC. Translated: CASSFLAGFGYTF.

CDR3 in amino acids: CASRAQGATSGNTIYF. As DNA, the CDR3 is TGTGCCAGCAGGGCACAGGGGGCGACGTCTGGAAACACCATATATTTT. This chain uses TRBV28 with TRBJ1-3, with 9 bases that match TRBD1. Germline CDR1 MDHEN, CDR2 SYDVKM. After removal of 6 bases from V and 1 base from J, the junction contained 7 bases not matched to a gene. The CDR3 is 16 amino acids.

The chain links TRBV10-3 to TRBJ1-6; D is unresolved. The germline V and J ends were trimmed by 3 bases and 5 bases, with 11 bases remaining between them. CDR1 is ENHRY, CDR2 SYGVKD, per germline. This CDR3 spans 15 amino acids. The CDR3 DNA sequence: TGTGCCATCAGTGATGAGGGTTTCGATAATTCACCCCTCCACTTT. It encodes CAISDEGFDNSPLHF.

This chain uses TRBV5-4 with TRBJ2-7; 11 nucleotides match TRBD1. Germline CDR1 is SGHNT and CDR2 is YYREEE (reference sequence). The V segment lost 4 bases and the J segment 5 bases; nucleotides outside the gene matches: 2. This CDR3 contains 13 residues. CDR3 residues: CASSLDRGHEQYF. CDR3 in DNA: TGTGCCAGCAGCCTGGACAGGGGGCACGAGCAGTACTTC.

The chain has TRBV21-1 and TRBJ1-1. TRBV21-1 is noted as a pseudogene. The CDR3 extends over 16 amino acids. CDR3 region: CASSPWRWVLDTEAFF. CDR3 in DNA: TGTGCCAGCAGCCCTTGGCGGTGGGTTTTGGACACTGAAGCTTTCTTT.

This rearrangement joins TRBV18 to TRBJ2-1, with a weak D call TRBD1 (6 bases). Trimming pared 1 base from V and 9 bases from J, leaving 16 bases between. The germline gives CDR1 KGHSH, CDR2 LQKENI. CDR3 size: 15 residues. The CDR3 bases are TGTGCCAGCTCACCACTGTCACAGGGTTTGAGTGAGCAGTTCTTC. Protein sequence: CASSPLSQGLSEQFF.

V usage is TRBV5-1 and J usage is TRBJ1-2; maybe TRBD1 (6 bases). There are 12 residues in the CDR3. Germline CDR1 SGHRS, CDR2 YFSETQ. The V and J ends lost 3 bases and 8 bases respectively, with 11 bases between them. CDR3 bases: TGCGCCAGCAGCTACTACAGGGACGGCTACACCTTC. Translating gives CASSYYRDGYTF.

This clone showed up just a few times. The CDR3 protein is CSATRAPTGNTIYF. The CDR3 DNA follows: TGCAGCGCTACGCGGGCACCAACTGGAAACACCATATATTTT. The J gene is TRBJ1-3, the V gene TRBV29-1; D unresolved. Trimming took off 7 bases at V and 2 bases at J, with 15 bases between the two ends. The germline CDR1 and CDR2 sequences are SQVTM and ANQGSEA. The CDR3 loop spans 14 amino acids.

The chain's CDR3 is CASSLTQANYGYTF. Written as DNA, the CDR3 is TGTGCCAGCAGCTTGACACAAGCTAACTATGGCTACACCTTC. The chain links TRBV7-9 to TRBJ1-2, with D unresolved. The CDR3 has 14 amino acids. V was trimmed by 3 bases and J by 0 bases, leaving 8 bases between them. Germline assignment: CDR1 SEHNR and CDR2 FQNEAQ (reference sequence).

V gene TRBV5-6 combines with J gene TRBJ2-5; the match to TRBD1 covers 7 bases. Per the germline V gene, CDR1 is SGHDT and CDR2 is YYEEEE. CDR3 length: 13 residues. Trimming cost V 3 bases and J 5 bases; bases outside gene matches: 4. The CDR3 DNA sequence: TGTGCCAGCAGCTCGACAGGGTCGGAGACCCAGTACTTC. Amino acids: CASSSTGSETQYF.

This clone has just a few counts. The rearrangement uses TRBV5-1 and TRBJ2-7, with 9 positions matching TRBD1. V was pared by 0 bases and J by 4 bases, with 8 bases of the junction left unmatched. The CDR3 has 16 residues. The germline gives CDR1 SGHRS, CDR2 YFSETQ. CDR3 DNA: TGCGCCAGCAGCTTGGGGGACAGGGTGGCCACGTACGAGCAGTACTTC. Translating it yields CASSLGDRVATYEQYF.